This entry lists 5 T cell receptor beta chains sequenced from one sample in a study of T cells after yellow fever vaccination. One entry per CDR3 protein, called by TCRdb with MiXCR from the 5' RACE reads. The sample carries some 110,000 distinct CDR3 sequences, roughly 8.9% recorded once. The sample consisted of CD8+ T cells sorted from PBMCs, taken 45 days after the yellow fever booster vaccination. These receptors all stem from a man younger than 45 who received the YFV17D yellow fever vaccine.

This clonotype was counted many times. CDR3 bases: TGTGCCACCAGTGGCCCCGACTATAACAATGAGCAGTTCTTC. Translated, it gives CATSGPDYNNEQFF. The V call is TRBV15, the J call TRBJ2-1; D may be TRBD2 (5 bases). CDR1 LNHNV and CDR2 YYDKDF come from the germline V gene (reference sequence). The CDR3 is 14 residues long. With 6 bases removed from V and 5 bases from J, the gap between germline ends came to 14 bases.

The gene calls are TRBV7-9 and TRBJ2-7, with 7 bases that match TRBD2. The V segment lost 8 bases and the J segment 5 bases; nucleotides outside the gene matches: 9. Germline V gives CDR1 SEHNR, CDR2 FQNEAQ (reference sequence). This CDR3 has 13 residues. CDR3 in amino acids: CASLRGSLNEQYF. In nucleotides, the CDR3 is TGTGCCAGCCTTCGCGGGAGTCTTAACGAGCAGTACTTC.

The chain recombines TRBV7-9 with TRBJ1-2; D might be TRBD1 (5 bases). Trimming removed 7 bases from V and 4 bases from J, with 13 bases in between. Looked up from germline, CDR1 is SEHNR and CDR2 is FQNEAQ (reference sequence). The CDR3 is 13 residues long. The chain's CDR3 is CASTQGVIYGYTF. DNA of the CDR3: TGTGCCAGCACCCAAGGGGTGATCTATGGCTACACCTTC.

This clonotype occurred many times. The chain couples TRBV27 to TRBJ2-1; tentatively, D is TRBD1 (5 bases). Germline CDR1 reads MNHEY; CDR2 reads SMNVEV (reference sequence). The CDR3 has 14 amino acids. Trimming removed 8 bases at V and 5 bases at J, with 16 bases between. The CDR3 DNA reads as TGTGCCAGCTATTATTCAGGGCCACACAATGAGCAGTTCTTC. Its protein product is CASYYSGPHNEQFF.

V gene TRBV27 combines with J gene TRBJ2-7; TRBD1 might be the D (6 bases). Germline lookup yields CDR1 MNHEY and CDR2 SMNVEV (reference sequence). The CDR3 runs to 13 residues. Trimming took 3 bases from V and 3 from J, leaving 9 bases between them. The CDR3 region is CASSFGQRYEQYF. For the CDR3, the DNA is TGTGCCAGCAGTTTCGGACAGCGCTACGAGCAGTACTTC.